The 27 T cell receptor beta chains reported below all come from one sample, sequenced in a study of T cells in Graves' hyperthyroidism and ophthalmopathy. The CDR3 regions of TCR beta were amplified from RNA transcripts. With the HTBI primer set, the TCR CDR3 went through a first round of RT-PCR. Using its own MiXCR run on the multiplex PCR reads, TCRdb lists one record per CDR3 protein. The sample contains a few hundred thousand distinct CDR3 sequences, under 60% of which appear only once. The sample was peripheral blood or thyroid tissue (not recorded which). All receptors come from a woman between 18 and 30 years old with Graves' hyperthyroidism.

The chain employs TRBV6-1 and TRBJ1-4; 9 bases align to TRBD1. V dropped 5 bases and J dropped 14; count of bases not matched to a gene: 15. Per the germline V gene, CDR1 is MNHNS and CDR2 is SASEGT. The CDR3 is 15 amino acids. Here the CDR3 DNA reads TGTGCCAGCAGTTGGACTAGCGGGACAGGGTTAAGTCTGTTTTTT. Protein product: CASSWTSGTGLSLFF.

The table lists this clonotype with many counts. This rearrangement joins TRBV25-1 to TRBJ2-7; 7 bases are shared with TRBD2. The CDR3 totals 15 residues. Germline V gene lookup returns CDR1 MGHDK and CDR2 SYGVNS. Losses at the gene ends were 5 bases for V and 0 bases for J; bases not matched to a gene: 7. CDR3: CASSPSGTLSYEQYF. The DNA for the CDR3 is TGTGCCAGCAGTCCAAGCGGGACCCTCTCCTACGAGCAGTACTTC.

The gene calls are TRBV5-5 and TRBJ2-1; 7 bases are a match to TRBD2. The CDR3 contains 16 residues. With V trimmed by 2 bases and J by 4 bases, 9 bases remained unmatched. CDR1 is SGHKS and CDR2 is YYEKEE in the germline V gene (reference sequence). The DNA for the CDR3 is TGTGCCAGCAGCTTAGATGGACTAGGATCTTACAATGAGCAGTTCTTC. This codes for CASSLDGLGSYNEQFF.

V usage is TRBV4-3 and J usage is TRBJ2-1, with a weak D call TRBD2 (5 bases). The germline gives CDR1 LGHNA, CDR2 YSLEER. This CDR3 region has 16 residues. V dropped 0 bases and J dropped 1 base, with 10 bases sitting between them. CDR3 loop: CASSQERASSYNEQFF. CDR3 nucleotide sequence: TGCGCCAGCAGCCAAGAGCGGGCATCGTCCTACAATGAGCAGTTCTTC.

In its sample, this clonotype was seen many times. This chain connects TRBV7-9 to TRBJ2-7, with a weak D call TRBD2 (5 bases). The CDR3 is 15 residues long. V was clipped by 4 bases and J by 1 base, with 14 bases between them. Germline values: CDR1 SEHNR, CDR2 FQNEAQ (reference sequence). The chain's CDR3 is CASSSAGRGSYEQYF. CDR3 coding DNA: TGTGCCAGCAGCTCCGCCGGTCGAGGGTCCTACGAGCAGTACTTC.

The chain couples TRBV2 to TRBJ2-7; TRBD2 agrees at 10 bases. The CDR3 spans 16 residues. Trimming took 0 bases from V and 3 from J; bases not matched to a gene: 5. The germline gives CDR1 SNHLY, CDR2 FYNNEI. CDR3 DNA sequence: TGTGCCAGCAGTGAAGCCCCGGGACTAGCGTACTACGAGCAGTACTTC. It is translated as CASSEAPGLAYYEQYF.

This clonotype occurred a few times. This chain joins TRBV15 and TRBJ2-3, with D unresolved. V lost 4 bases and J lost 4, with 15 bases in between. The CDR3 spans 15 residues. CDR1 and CDR2 (germline): LNHNV, YYDKDF (reference sequence). CDR3 nucleotides: TGTGCCACCAGCAAGTTCGTCGGGTCGCCAGATACGCAGTATTTT. This codes for CATSKFVGSPDTQYF.

The chain is built from TRBV6-5 and TRBJ2-3; 7 nucleotides match TRBD1. The V gene's germline CDR1 is MNHEY and CDR2 SVGAGI. The CDR3 consists of 14 residues. Trimming removed 10 bases from V and 2 bases from J; junction bases left unmatched: 9. DNA of the CDR3: TGTGCCATCAGGGGGACAGTGGACACAGATACGCAGTATTTT. Translating it yields CAIRGTVDTDTQYF.

This clonotype was observed a few times. This chain connects TRBV12-3 or TRBV12-4 to TRBJ1-2; D unclear. Trimming shortened V by 6 bases and J by 5 bases, and 16 bases separated the two germline ends. The CDR3 length is 14 residues. DNA for the CDR3: TGTGCCAGCAGCCAAGCACCGGGCCCATATGGCTACACCTTC. This gives the protein CASSQAPGPYGYTF.

The gene calls are TRBV7-3 and TRBJ2-1; a possible D gene is TRBD2 (6 bases). V shed 3 bases and J shed 5 bases, with 14 bases lying between them. In germline, CDR1 is SGHTA, CDR2 FQGTGA. There are 15 residues in the CDR3. This chain's CDR3 is CASSLSLGLDNEQFF. CDR3 sequence (DNA): TGTGCCAGCAGCTTGTCCTTGGGACTCGACAATGAGCAGTTCTTC.

This clonotype was found a few times. A much more abundant neighbour one base away suggests this may be a read error. The chain links TRBV10-2 to TRBJ1-2, with 7 bases identical to TRBD1. The germline CDR1 and CDR2 sequences are WSHSY and SAAADI. The CDR3 is made up of 16 amino acids. The CDR3 nucleotides read TGCGCCAGCAGTGAAACAGCCGCAGGGGGTAACTATGGCCACACCTTC. This gives the protein CASSETAAGGNYGHTF.

This clonotype was observed a single time. CDR3 DNA sequence: TGCAGCGTTGGGAGCGGGACCCACACATACTCTAACTATGGCTACACCTTC. Its protein is CSVGSGTHTYSNYGYTF. This chain links TRBV29-1 with TRBJ1-2, with a tentative D call TRBD1 (5 bases). CDR1 and CDR2 from the germline V gene are SQVTM and ANQGSEA. The ends were cut back, 4 bases at V and 0 bases at J, with 21 bases in the middle. This CDR3 comprises 17 residues.

The chain combines TRBV5-1 with TRBJ1-3; 9 bases fit TRBD1. J gave up 4 bases and V 5 bases, and 4 bases lay outside the gene matches. The CDR3 has 14 amino acids. The germline V gene has CDR1 SGHRS and CDR2 YFSETQ. The CDR3 coding sequence is TGCGCCAGCAGGGGGACAGGGATAGGAAACACCATATATTTT. Translation gives CASRGTGIGNTIYF.

The table lists this clonotype with a few counts. The J gene is TRBJ1-6, the V gene TRBV27; tentative D call: TRBD1 (5 bases). The CDR3 extends over 14 amino acids. Germline lookup yields CDR1 MNHEY and CDR2 SMNVEV (reference sequence). Trimming removed 2 bases from V and 8 bases from J, with 10 bases in between. CDR3 nucleotide sequence: TGTGCCAGCAGTTTACGGGGGGTGCATTCACCCCTCCACTTT. It specifies CASSLRGVHSPLHF.

This clonotype was counted at least ten times. The chain recombines TRBV29-1 with TRBJ1-1, with D unresolved. The V end lost 4 bases, the J end lost 5 bases, and 11 bases lay between the germline ends. The CDR3 runs 12 residues. Per germline, CDR1 SQVTM and CDR2 ANQGSEA. The CDR3, as DNA: TGCAGCGTTGTGCGAGTTAAAACTGAAGCTTTCTTT. It is translated as CSVVRVKTEAFF.

The chain links TRBV2 to TRBJ1-2, with unresolved D. CDR3 length: 14 amino acids. Germline lookup yields CDR1 SNHLY and CDR2 FYNNEI. V was trimmed by 6 bases and J by 8 bases, leaving 19 bases between them. The CDR3 is CASSYSGSFEGYTF. The CDR3 region has the DNA TGTGCCAGCAGCTACTCGGGCAGCTTCGAAGGCTACACCTTC.

Points on this clonotype: A read error may explain this, as a much larger clone is one base away. The chain uses TRBV9 and TRBJ1-1, with D perhaps matching TRBD1 (6 bases). Germline V lookup: CDR1 SGDLS, CDR2 YYNGEE. The CDR3 has 15 amino acids. The CDR3 DNA follows: TGTGCCAGCAGCGTAGCGGGGGGCCCCAACACTGAAGCTTCCTTT. This encodes CASSVAGGPNTEASF.

This clonotype was counted ten times or more. V is TRBV20-1 and J is TRBJ2-7; 9 nucleotides line up with TRBD1. The V segment lost 6 bases and the J segment 5 bases; nucleotides outside the gene matches: 11. The CDR3 spans 14 residues. In germline, CDR1 is DFQATT, CDR2 SNEGSKA (reference sequence). In nucleotides, the CDR3 is TGCAGTGCCCATCGGGACAGGGCCTTCCACGAGCAGTACTTC. Translating gives CSAHRDRAFHEQYF.

This clonotype was counted ten times or more. The rearrangement links TRBV11-3 to TRBJ2-2; TRBD2 matches 7 bases. After removal of 4 bases from V and 0 bases from J, the junction contained 8 bases not matched to a gene. The CDR3 has 17 residues. Looked up from germline, CDR1 is SGHNT and CDR2 is YENEEA. The CDR3 DNA is TGTGCCAGCAGCTCGGCTTTCGCGGGAGCGAACACCGGGGAGCTGTTTTTT. Translated, it gives CASSSAFAGANTGELFF.

V usage is TRBV29-1 and J usage is TRBJ1-1; D is uncertain. This CDR3 spans 13 amino acids. The ends were cut back, 3 bases at V and 1 base at J, with 9 bases in the middle. Germline V gene data show CDR1 as SQVTM and CDR2 as ANQGSEA. The CDR3 is CSVDPPWNTEAFF. In nucleotides, the CDR3 is TGCAGCGTTGACCCGCCCTGGAACACTGAAGCTTTCTTT. The variable domain in full, with the rest retrieved from reference TRBV29-1 and TRBJ1-1, is SAVISQKPSRDICQRGTSLTIQCQVDSQVTMMFWYRQQPGQSLTLIATANQGSEATYESGFVIDKFPISRPNLTFSTLTVSNMSPEDSSIYLCSVDPPWNTEAFFGQGTRLTVV.

The gene calls are TRBV29-1 and TRBJ1-2; D is ambiguous. This CDR3 has 12 amino acids. CDR1 and CDR2 from the germline V gene are SQVTM and ANQGSEA. V was pared by 8 bases and J by 2 bases, with 12 bases between. CDR3 loop: CSLGISNYGYTF. Written as DNA, the CDR3 is TGCAGCCTTGGCATATCGAACTATGGCTACACCTTC. Full variable domain (remainder filled in from reference TRBV29-1 and TRBJ1-2): SAVISQKPSRDICQRGTSLTIQCQVDSQVTMMFWYRQQPGQSLTLIATANQGSEATYESGFVIDKFPISRPNLTFSTLTVSNMSPEDSSIYLCSLGISNYGYTFGSGTRLTVV.

This clonotype was detected ten times or more. The V call is TRBV6-5, the J call TRBJ1-2; 7 bases match TRBD1. Germline V CDR1 and CDR2: MNHEY, SVGAGI. After removal of 8 bases from V and 8 bases from J, the junction contained 14 bases not matched to a gene. This CDR3 has 14 residues. CDR3 loop: CASGSGTEQRGYTF. CDR3 sequence (DNA): TGTGCCAGCGGCAGTGGGACAGAACAACGGGGCTACACCTTC.

The gene calls are TRBV6-1 and TRBJ2-5; 11 bases agree with TRBD1. The length of the CDR3 is 16 residues. CDR1 and CDR2 from the germline V gene are MNHNS and SASEGT. The J segment lost 2 bases and the V segment lost 2 bases, leaving 4 bases of the junction unmatched. CDR3 sequence reads: CASSETGTGGQETQYF. In DNA, the CDR3 is TGTGCCAGCAGTGAAACCGGGACAGGGGGACAAGAGACCCAGTACTTC.

This clonotype came up a few times. The J gene is TRBJ2-2, the V gene TRBV27, with D tentatively TRBD1 (6 bases). The germline V gene has CDR1 MNHEY and CDR2 SMNVEV (reference sequence). This CDR3 has 12 residues. V lost 8 bases to trimming and J lost 4 bases, with 8 bases between them. Written as DNA, the CDR3 is TGTGCCAGCGCAGGGGCCACCGGGGAGCTGTTTTTT. This translates into CASAGATGELFF.

This clonotype has only one observation. An end of the junction does not agree with germline; a read error may underlie this. The V and J genes are TRBV15 and TRBJ2-7, with D possibly matching TRBD2 (6 bases). The germline V gene encodes CDR1 LNHNV and CDR2 YYDKDF (reference sequence). The CDR3 is made up of 13 amino acids. CDR3 residues: CATSGLISYEQYF. The CDR3 DNA sequence: TGTGCTACCAGCGGGTTGATCTCCTACGAGCAGTACTTC.

This sequence joins TRBV28 and TRBJ1-6; 12 nucleotides agree with TRBD1. The CDR3 consists of 17 residues. Losses at the gene ends were 5 bases for V and 6 bases for J; bases not matched to a gene: 8. Germline CDR1 and CDR2: MDHEN and SYDVKM. CDR3 region: CASSLYGTGGRNSPLHF. The CDR3 coding sequence is TGTGCCAGCAGTCTCTATGGGACAGGGGGCCGTAATTCACCCCTCCACTTT.

A word on this clonotype: This may arise from a read error, as a much more abundant clone is one base away. The chain is built from TRBV6-1 and TRBJ1-5, with D perhaps TRBD1 (5 bases). Germline-derived CDR1 and CDR2 are MNHNS and SASEGT. The CDR3 consists of 15 residues. V dropped 5 bases and J dropped 2 bases, with 13 bases sitting between them. For the CDR3, the DNA is TGTGCCAGCAGTTACCCGGGGGGGGGCAATCAGCCCCAGCATTTT. Its protein is CASSYPGGGNQPQHF.